The 21 T cell receptor beta chains in this list originate from one sample, sequenced in a study of blood T cell repertoires in COVID-19 (dated by TCRdb to 2018 to 2020). Libraries were built with the immunoSEQ multiplex PCR assay. TCRdb provides this immuneACCESS table in a form limited to in-frame rearrangements. Some clones are lacking; in checked studies, under half of them reflect an unresolved V gene, and why the rest are absent is not known. The sample yields under 200,000 clones; roughly 80% were counted once. Approximately 2.4% of the sample is held by the ten biggest clonotypes. The sequenced sample was peripheral blood. Receptors were obtained from a human donor with acute or convalescent COVID-19. The donor label of this sample is uncertain.

This clone was counted once. The V gene is TRBV7-9, the J gene TRBJ1-2; no clear D gene. The germline V gene encodes CDR1 SEHNR and CDR2 FQNEAQ (reference sequence). V lost 2 bases to trimming and J lost 0 bases, with 4 bases between them. This CDR3 has 13 amino acids. CDR3 bases: TGTGCCAGCAGCTTACCCACTAACTATGGCTACACCTTC. This gives the protein CASSLPTNYGYTF.

In this sample, this clone turned up once. The chain uses TRBV14 and TRBJ2-3; D is possibly TRBD2 (6 bases). The CDR3 has 18 amino acids. The V end was cut by 1 base, the J end by 2 bases, with 19 bases between. Germline CDR1 and CDR2: SGHDN and FVKESK. CDR3 nucleotides: TGTGCCAGCAGCCAAGTACGCGGAGGGACGGGTCTCACAGATACGCAGTATTTT. Protein product: CASSQVRGGTGLTDTQYF.

J is TRBJ2-7 and V is TRBV28; TRBD1 matches at 11 bases. The germline V gene has CDR1 MDHEN and CDR2 SYDVKM. This CDR3 has 15 amino acids. V trimming: 6 bases; J trimming: 2 bases; junction bases outside the gene matches: 6. The CDR3 loop reads CASSFGQGATYEQYF. DNA of the CDR3: TGTGCCAGCAGCTTCGGACAGGGGGCGACCTACGAGCAGTACTTC.

This clone has only a few counts. The chain carries TRBV6-5 and TRBJ1-5, with D perhaps TRBD1 (6 bases). Germline V gives CDR1 MNHEY, CDR2 SVGAGI. The CDR3 is 15 residues long. Trimming removed 6 bases from V and 9 bases from J, with 21 bases in between. The CDR3 loop is CASRGGVWGQRPQHF. The CDR3 DNA reads as TGTGCCAGCAGGGGTGGGGTTTGGGGGCAGCGGCCCCAGCATTTT.

This clone has a single count. This chain connects TRBV5-1 to TRBJ1-3; D possibly corresponds to TRBD1 (6 bases). The CDR3 is 14 residues long. Trimming removed 0 bases at V and 8 bases at J, with 12 bases between. CDR1 SGHRS and CDR2 YFSETQ come from the germline V gene. CDR3 in amino acids: CASSLDQGTDTIYF. CDR3 nucleotide sequence: TGCGCCAGCAGCTTGGATCAGGGGACGGACACCATATATTTT.

The rearrangement uses TRBV6-5 and TRBJ2-2; 8 bases line up with TRBD1. J was trimmed by 2 bases and V by 5 bases; bases with no gene match: 4. Germline-derived CDR1 and CDR2 are MNHEY and SVGAGI. This CDR3 comprises 15 residues. The CDR3 region is CASSRQGTNTGELFF. The CDR3 region has the DNA TGTGCCAGCAGTCGACAGGGGACAAACACCGGGGAGCTGTTTTTT.

The chain employs TRBV28 and TRBJ1-2; unclear D gene. The germline gives CDR1 MDHEN, CDR2 SYDVKM. V was cut by 5 bases and J by 4 bases, with 11 bases left in between. This CDR3 has 13 residues. CDR3 sequence reads: CASSPRGSYGYTF. As DNA, the CDR3 is TGTGCCAGCAGTCCGCGGGGTAGCTATGGCTACACCTTC.

This clone was picked up a small number of times. The chain employs TRBV6-2 or TRBV6-3 and TRBJ1-5, with a weak D call TRBD1 (6 bases). This CDR3 spans 16 amino acids. Germline CDR1 and CDR2: MNHEY and SVGEGT. V was pared by 2 bases and J by 1 base, with 12 bases between. CDR3 sequence reads: CASSYGGAESNQPQHF. The DNA of the CDR3 is TGTGCCAGCAGTTACGGGGGGGCCGAGAGCAATCAGCCCCAGCATTTT.

This clone is a singleton in its sample. The V call is TRBV9, the J call TRBJ1-4; no clear D. There are 17 residues in the CDR3. V was trimmed by 3 bases and J by 0 bases, leaving 15 bases between them. Germline V CDR1 and CDR2: SGDLS, YYNGEE. This chain's CDR3 is CASSGGIGSATNEKLFF. Written as DNA, the CDR3 is TGTGCCAGCAGCGGAGGCATTGGTTCTGCAACTAATGAAAAACTGTTTTTT.

The chain combines TRBV12-3 or TRBV12-4 with TRBJ1-4; no clear D. The CDR3 totals 13 residues. V was clipped by 5 bases and J by 4 bases, with 8 bases between them. CDR3 amino acids: CASSLRDNEKLFF. The CDR3 DNA sequence: TGTGCCAGCAGTCTACGTGATAATGAAAAACTGTTTTTT.

The J gene is TRBJ1-4, the V gene TRBV19; D unresolved. This CDR3 region has 12 residues. Germline CDR1 and CDR2: LNHDA and SQIVND (reference sequence). V was shortened by 6 bases and J by 6 bases, with 8 bases between the two germline ends. The CDR3 sequence is CASRLTDEKLFF. CDR3 nucleotides: TGTGCCAGTAGGTTAACAGATGAAAAACTGTTTTTT.

The CDR3 DNA sequence: TGTGCCATCAGTGCTAATGAGGAGCAGTACTTC. Translation: CAISANEEQYF. The rearrangement joins TRBV10-3 to TRBJ2-7, with unresolved D. The ends were cut back, 4 bases at V and 7 bases at J, with 8 bases in the middle. The germline V gene has CDR1 ENHRY and CDR2 SYGVKD. The CDR3 sequence is 11 residues long.

The chain links TRBV2 to TRBJ2-1; 9 bases match TRBD2. The CDR3 contains 15 residues. With 7 bases clipped from V and 7 bases from J, the junction kept 11 bases outside the gene matches. The V gene's germline CDR1 is SNHLY and CDR2 FYNNEI. The CDR3 nucleotides are TGTGCCAGCACAGATCGAGCGGGAGGCGGGAATGAGCAGTTCTTC. Translated: CASTDRAGGGNEQFF.

This chain joins TRBV6-5 and TRBJ1-3, with TRBD1 matching over 9 bases. CDR3 length: 15 amino acids. Germline V gene sequence: CDR1 MNHEY, CDR2 SVGAGI. Trimming took 8 bases from V and 4 from J; bases not matched to a gene: 9. The CDR3 sequence is CASARDRESGNTIYF. CDR3 coding DNA: TGTGCCAGCGCGAGGGACAGGGAATCAGGAAACACCATATATTTT.

The chain joins TRBV5-1 to TRBJ1-2; D may be TRBD1 (6 bases). V lost 3 bases and J lost 4, with 19 bases in between. The CDR3 spans 16 residues. Germline CDR1 is SGHRS and CDR2 is YFSETQ. The CDR3 protein is CASSSLSGGASYGYTF. The CDR3 bases are TGCGCCAGCAGCTCCCTGTCGGGGGGCGCATCCTATGGCTACACCTTC.

This chain links TRBV15 with TRBJ1-3, with TRBD1 matching 7 bases. J gave up 2 bases and V 5 bases, and 6 bases lay outside the gene matches. Germline CDR1 and CDR2: LNHNV and YYDKDF (reference sequence). The CDR3 runs to 15 residues. The CDR3 DNA sequence: TGTGCCACCAGCTATGATCAGGGGGCTGGAAACACCATATATTTT. Encoded protein: CATSYDQGAGNTIYF.

The gene calls are TRBV27 and TRBJ1-5, with D possibly being TRBD1 (6 bases). V was trimmed by 4 bases and J by 3 bases, leaving 10 bases between them. Germline CDR1 reads MNHEY; CDR2 reads SMNVEV (reference sequence). CDR3 length: 14 residues. CDR3 region: CASSSGTINQPQHF. CDR3 coding DNA: TGTGCCAGCAGTTCCGGGACAATCAATCAGCCCCAGCATTTT.

The chain employs TRBV11-3 and TRBJ1-5, with D possibly TRBD1 on 5 matching bases. V lost 1 base, J lost 0 bases, and 13 bases lay in between. Looked up from germline, CDR1 is SGHNT and CDR2 is YENEEA. The CDR3 has 17 amino acids. The CDR3 nucleotides read TGTGCCAGCAGCTTAGGCAGGGCGTACCATAGCAATCAGCCCCAGCATTTT. It specifies CASSLGRAYHSNQPQHF. Supplemented by reference TRBV11-3 and TRBJ1-5, the full variable domain reads EAGVVQSPRYKIIEKKQPVAFWCNPISGHNTLYWYLQNLGQGPELLIRYENEEAVDDSQLPKDRFSAERLKGVDSTLKIQPAELGDSAVYLCASSLGRAYHSNQPQHFGDGTRLSIL.

This chain connects TRBV27 to TRBJ2-5; 7 bases are shared with TRBD1. The V segment lost 2 bases and the J segment 2 bases; nucleotides outside the gene matches: 8. This CDR3 spans 16 amino acids. Germline lookup yields CDR1 MNHEY and CDR2 SMNVEV (reference sequence). This CDR3 reads CASSLQVGTAQETQYF. The DNA for the CDR3 is TGTGCCAGCAGTTTACAAGTTGGGACAGCACAAGAGACCCAGTACTTC.

J is TRBJ2-1 and V is TRBV2, with D perhaps TRBD1 (7 bases). CDR3 length equals 13 residues. V was shortened by 6 bases and J by 7 bases, with 13 bases between the two germline ends. Looked up from germline, CDR1 is SNHLY and CDR2 is FYNNEI. The CDR3 sequence is CASSQGEANEQFF. CDR3 nucleotide sequence: TGTGCCAGCAGCCAGGGGGAGGCGAATGAGCAGTTCTTC. Full variable domain (remainder filled in from reference TRBV2 and TRBJ2-1): EPEVTQTPSHQVTQMGQEVILRCVPISNHLYFYWYRQILGQKVEFLVSFYNNEISEKSEIFDDQFSVERPDGSNFTLKIRSTKLEDSAMYFCASSQGEANEQFFGPGTRLTVL.

The V and J genes are TRBV5-1 and TRBJ2-5, with D possibly matching TRBD2 (5 bases). This CDR3 comprises 15 residues. V gave up 4 bases and J gave up 3 bases, with 16 bases separating them. Germline V gene sequence: CDR1 SGHRS, CDR2 YFSETQ. The CDR3, as DNA: TGCGCCAGCAGCCCCGTGCAGCGGTTAGAAGAGACCCAGTACTTC. This encodes CASSPVQRLEETQYF.